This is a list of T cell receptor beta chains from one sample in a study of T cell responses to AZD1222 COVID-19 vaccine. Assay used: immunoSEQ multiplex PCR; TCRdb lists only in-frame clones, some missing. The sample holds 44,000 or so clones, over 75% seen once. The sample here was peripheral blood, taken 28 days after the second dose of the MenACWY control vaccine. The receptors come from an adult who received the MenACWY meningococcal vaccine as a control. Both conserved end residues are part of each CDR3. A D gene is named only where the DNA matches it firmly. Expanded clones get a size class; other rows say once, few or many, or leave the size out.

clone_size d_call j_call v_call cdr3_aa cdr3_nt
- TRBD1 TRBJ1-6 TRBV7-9 CASSWDSYNSPLHF TGTGCCAGCAGCTGGGACAGCTATAATTCACCCCTCCACTTT
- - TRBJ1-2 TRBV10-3 CAMRASAQNGYTF TGTGCCATGAGGGCCTCAGCACAGAATGGCTACACCTTC
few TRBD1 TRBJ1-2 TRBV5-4 CASSRAPGQANYGYTF TGTGCCAGCAGCCGAGCCCCGGGACAGGCTAACTATGGCTACACCTTC
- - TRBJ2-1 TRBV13 CASSLRPSSSYNEQFF TGTGCCAGCAGCTTAAGGCCATCTAGCTCCTACAATGAGCAGTTCTTC
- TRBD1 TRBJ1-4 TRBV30 CAWSAPGQDGGEKLFF TGTGCCTGGAGTGCGCCCGGACAGGACGGTGGTGAAAAACTGTTTTTT
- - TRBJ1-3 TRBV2 CASSAQATGFSGNTIYF TGTGCCAGCAGTGCCCAAGCCACGGGATTCTCTGGAAACACCATATATTTT
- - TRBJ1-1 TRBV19 CASSIEGLGNTEAFF TGTGCCAGTAGTATAGAAGGATTAGGGAACACTGAAGCTTTCTTT
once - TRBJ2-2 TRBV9 CASGRAGGELFF TGTGCCTCAGGCAGGGCGGGCGGGGAGCTGTTTTTT
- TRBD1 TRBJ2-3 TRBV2 CASRFSQQGDTQYF TGTGCCAGCAGGTTTTCCCAACAGGGGGATACGCAGTATTTT
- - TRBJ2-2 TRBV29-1 CSVRGESTGELFF TGCAGCGTCAGGGGGGAGTCCACCGGGGAGCTGTTTTTT
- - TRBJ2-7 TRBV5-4 CASSLEGPRRHEQYF TGTGCCAGCAGCTTGGAAGGCCCCCGCCGCCACGAGCAGTACTTC
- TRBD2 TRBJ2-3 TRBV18 CASSPASGFRDTQYF TGTGCCAGCTCACCTGCTAGCGGGTTTCGAGATACGCAGTATTTT
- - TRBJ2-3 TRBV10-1 CATRQTDTQYF TGCGCCACCAGACAGACCGATACGCAGTATTTT
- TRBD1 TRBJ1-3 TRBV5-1 CASSFRDRGSSGNTIYF TGCGCCAGCAGCTTCCGGGACAGGGGTTCCTCTGGAAACACCATATATTTT
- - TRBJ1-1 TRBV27 CASSLSVGSGEAFF TGTGCCAGCAGTTTATCCGTGGGGTCTGGGGAAGCTTTCTTT
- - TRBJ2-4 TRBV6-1 CASSEGRVKNIQYF TGTGCCAGCAGCGAAGGGCGGGTTAAAAACATTCAGTACTTC
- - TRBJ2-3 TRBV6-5 CASSLTEPTDTQYF TGTGCCAGCAGTCTTACCGAACCCACAGATACGCAGTATTTT
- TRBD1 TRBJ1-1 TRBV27 CASSLSWDRGRAFF TGTGCCAGCAGTTTATCATGGGACAGGGGGCGAGCTTTCTTT
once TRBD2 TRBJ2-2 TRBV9 CASTDGGADTGELFF TGTGCCAGCACCGACGGGGGGGCCGACACCGGGGAGCTGTTTTTT
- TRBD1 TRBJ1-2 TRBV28 CASRPTGTNYGYTF TGTGCCAGCAGACCGACAGGGACTAACTATGGCTACACCTTC
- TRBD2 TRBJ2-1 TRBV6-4 CASSGLAGGPDEQFF TGTGCCAGCAGTGGACTAGCGGGAGGGCCGGATGAGCAGTTCTTC